Listed here are 27 T cell receptor beta chains from one sample, sequenced in a study of T cells after yellow fever vaccination. TCRdb re-derived calls from the 5' RACE reads in MiXCR, one entry per CDR3 protein. The repertoire has 300,000 to 400,000 distinct CDR3 sequences, 12% of them found once; the top ten carry roughly 3%. The starting material was CD4+ T cells sorted from PBMCs, obtained 15 days after the yellow fever booster vaccination. These receptor sequences come from a man between 18 and 35 years old who received the YFV17D yellow fever vaccine.

This sequence joins TRBV7-8 and TRBJ2-7, with D tentatively TRBD2 (6 bases). V was pared by 4 bases and J by 5 bases, with 15 bases between. CDR1 SGHVS and CDR2 FQNEAQ come from the germline V gene. The CDR3 contains 14 residues. Here the CDR3 DNA reads TGTGCCAGCAGCTGGGGGGACTTAGCCCACGAGCAGTACGTC. Protein: CASSWGDLAHEQYV.

This clonotype was observed a few times. This sequence joins TRBV6-5 and TRBJ2-7, with D possibly being TRBD1 (5 bases). Germline V gene lookup returns CDR1 MNHEY and CDR2 SVGAGI. CDR3 length: 15 residues. V lost 0 bases and J 3 bases, leaving 12 bases between the germline ends. The CDR3 sequence is CASSYSPTAIYEQYF. The CDR3 DNA follows: TGTGCCAGCAGTTACTCCCCGACAGCCATCTACGAGCAGTACTTC.

This clonotype was counted between two and nine times. V is TRBV6-2 or TRBV6-3 and J is TRBJ1-2; TRBD1 is a possible D gene (5 bases). This CDR3 has 12 amino acids. Germline loops: CDR1 MNHEY, CDR2 SVGEGT. Trimming removed 7 bases at V and 9 bases at J, with 15 bases between. CDR3 amino acids: CASTPDYRRYTF. DNA of the CDR3: TGTGCCAGCACCCCCGACTACAGGCGCTACACCTTC.

In this sample, this clonotype turned up a few times. V and J are TRBV5-1 and TRBJ2-5; no definite D call. V lost 4 bases and J lost 7, with 14 bases in between. The length of the CDR3 is 13 residues. Germline values: CDR1 SGHRS, CDR2 YFSETQ. The CDR3 DNA is TGCGCCAGCAGCGGCACCGCGCCAGTGACCCAGTACTTC. Translation: CASSGTAPVTQYF.

This chain uses TRBV11-2 with TRBJ2-3, with D maybe TRBD1 (6 bases). Germline CDR1 is SGHAT and CDR2 is FQNNGV. V lost 6 bases to trimming and J lost 4 bases, with 23 bases between them. This CDR3 is built from 17 residues. This chain's CDR3 is CASSLLRTAQYSDTQYF. The CDR3, as DNA: TGTGCCAGCAGTTTGCTAAGGACAGCCCAATACTCAGATACGCAGTATTTT.

The rearrangement links TRBV18 to TRBJ1-5; TRBD1 might be the D (6 bases). Deletions cut 3 bases from V and 4 bases from J, with 13 bases between. Germline-derived CDR1 and CDR2 are KGHSH and LQKENI. The CDR3 length is 15 residues. CDR3 protein: CASSPGGSYNQPQHF. The DNA of the CDR3 is TGTGCCAGCTCACCCGGGGGCTCGTATAATCAGCCCCAGCATTTT.

CDR3 region: CASSQQVRYGYTF. The CDR3 DNA reads as TGTGCCAGCAGCCAACAAGTTCGTTATGGCTACACCTTC. The J gene is TRBJ1-2, the V gene TRBV3-1, with unresolved D. Per germline, CDR1 LGHDT and CDR2 YNNKEL (reference sequence). With 2 bases removed from V and 5 bases from J, the gap between germline ends came to 9 bases. The CDR3 is made up of 13 amino acids. Full variable domain (remainder filled in from reference TRBV3-1 and TRBJ1-2): DTAVSQTPKYLVTQMGNDKSIKCEQNLGHDTMYWYKQDSKKFLKIMFSYNNKELIINETVPNRFSPKSPDKAHLNLHINSLELGDSAVYFCASSQQVRYGYTFGSGTRLTVV.

The J gene is TRBJ1-1, the V gene TRBV29-1; weak D call: TRBD1 (5 bases). This CDR3 is built from 11 residues. With 8 bases removed from V and 4 bases from J, the gap between germline ends came to 11 bases. Germline V gene sequence: CDR1 SQVTM, CDR2 ANQGSEA. The CDR3 bases are TGCAGCTCGGGGGAGGGCACTGAAGCTTTCTTT. Protein product: CSSGEGTEAFF.

This clonotype turned up a few times. The V and J genes are TRBV29-1 and TRBJ1-5; the D is unclear. The length of the CDR3 is 12 residues. Trimming took 4 bases from V and 3 from J, leaving 7 bases between them. Germline CDR1 is SQVTM and CDR2 is ANQGSEA. The CDR3 nucleotides read TGCAGCGTTGGGGATCCCAATCAGCCCCAGCATTTT. Amino acids: CSVGDPNQPQHF.

The genes are TRBV29-1 and TRBJ1-5, with D uncertain. Trimming took off 6 bases at V and 6 bases at J, with 30 bases between the two ends. The CDR3 extends over 18 amino acids. Germline V gene data show CDR1 as SQVTM and CDR2 as ANQGSEA. The chain's CDR3 is CSVVKRDWDDEWVQPQHF. The CDR3 nucleotides are TGCAGCGTCGTAAAGAGGGATTGGGATGACGAATGGGTTCAGCCCCAGCATTTT.

The chain uses TRBV11-2 and TRBJ2-5; the D gene could be TRBD1 or TRBD2 (5 bases each). This CDR3 has 15 amino acids. Per the germline V gene, CDR1 is SGHAT and CDR2 is FQNNGV. V was trimmed by 5 bases and J by 0 bases, leaving 13 bases between them. CDR3 bases: TGTGCCAGCAGCACGATAGGGACCAACCAAGAGACCCAGTACTTC. Amino acids: CASSTIGTNQETQYF.

The chain employs TRBV11-2 and TRBJ2-7, with D perhaps matching TRBD1 or TRBD2 (5 bases each). There are 15 residues in the CDR3. Trimming left V 0 bases short and J 2 bases short, with 11 bases between. Per the germline V gene, CDR1 is SGHAT and CDR2 is FQNNGV. In DNA, the CDR3 is TGTGCCAGCAGCTTAGAAGCCGGGGCCACCTACGAGCAGTACTTC. Translating it yields CASSLEAGATYEQYF.

CDR3 coding DNA: TGCAGTGCTAGTTACGGGACAGGGACGGAGACCCAGTACTTC. This codes for CSASYGTGTETQYF. The chain recombines TRBV20-1 with TRBJ2-5; 9 nucleotides line up with TRBD1. Germline V gene data show CDR1 as DFQATT and CDR2 as SNEGSKA (reference sequence). With V trimmed by 3 bases and J by 5 bases, 7 bases remained unmatched. The length of the CDR3 is 14 residues.

The V gene is TRBV20-1, the J gene TRBJ2-5, with 9 bases identical to TRBD2. The germline V gene has CDR1 DFQATT and CDR2 SNEGSKA (reference sequence). This CDR3 contains 15 residues. The J segment lost 2 bases and the V segment lost 5 bases, leaving 9 bases of the junction unmatched. The CDR3 loop reads CSAQISGGRQETQYF. For the CDR3, the DNA is TGCAGTGCTCAGATTAGCGGGGGTAGGCAAGAGACCCAGTACTTC.

This clonotype was recorded a few times. CDR3: CASSQPRLALETQYF. The CDR3 nucleotides are TGCGCCAGCAGCCAACCCCGACTAGCGCTGGAGACCCAGTACTTC. The V and J genes are TRBV4-3 and TRBJ2-5, with TRBD2 identical over 8 bases. There are 15 residues in the CDR3. Trimming removed 2 bases from V and 5 bases from J; junction bases left unmatched: 7. CDR1 LGHNA and CDR2 YSLEER come from the germline V gene.

In this sample, this clonotype turned up a few times. The V gene is TRBV5-1, the J gene TRBJ2-2; 9 bases agree with TRBD1. The CDR3 is 16 amino acids. J lost 1 base, V lost 2 bases, and 3 bases had no gene match. The V gene's germline CDR1 is SGHRS and CDR2 YFSETQ. The CDR3 region has the DNA TGCGCCAGCAGCTTAACGGGACAGGGGAACACCGGGGAGCTGTTTTTT. Amino acid sequence: CASSLTGQGNTGELFF.

The V and J genes are TRBV6-5 and TRBJ1-4, with TRBD1 matching 8 bases. The V gene's germline CDR1 is MNHEY and CDR2 SVGAGI. Losses at the gene ends were 6 bases for V and 8 bases for J; bases not matched to a gene: 5. The CDR3 consists of 13 residues. CDR3 sequence: CASRRTGWEKLFF. CDR3 DNA sequence: TGTGCCAGCAGAAGGACAGGGTGGGAAAAACTGTTTTTT.

This clonotype was seen many times. The rearrangement joins TRBV10-3 to TRBJ2-3; 12 bases map to TRBD2. The CDR3 is 13 amino acids. J gave up 3 bases and V 10 bases, and 2 bases lay outside the gene matches. CDR1 is ENHRY and CDR2 is SYGVKD in the germline V gene. CDR3 in amino acids: CATLAGGTDTQYF. The CDR3 bases are TGTGCCACACTAGCGGGGGGAACAGATACGCAGTATTTT.

This chain joins TRBV20-1 and TRBJ2-1; D is possibly TRBD1 or TRBD2 (5 bases each). The CDR3 length is 18 residues. Germline V CDR1 and CDR2: DFQATT, SNEGSKA (reference sequence). Trimming shortened V by 0 bases and J by 5 bases, and 23 bases separated the two germline ends. The CDR3 region has the DNA TGCAGTGCTAGAGATGAGGGGATTTTGCTTGGTTTGCACAATGAGCAGTTCTTC. Its protein is CSARDEGILLGLHNEQFF.

This clonotype has only a few counts. The chain has TRBV7-9 and TRBJ2-1; D tentatively fits TRBD1 or TRBD2 (5 bases each). V was trimmed by 3 bases and J by 8 bases, leaving 17 bases between them. The CDR3 totals 15 residues. The germline V gene encodes CDR1 SEHNR and CDR2 FQNEAQ (reference sequence). CDR3 in amino acids: CASSFGTLKGDEQFF. The CDR3 bases are TGTGCCAGCAGCTTTGGGACGCTTAAAGGCGATGAGCAGTTCTTC.

V usage is TRBV5-6 and J usage is TRBJ2-7; D tentatively fits TRBD1 or TRBD2 (6 bases each). Germline values: CDR1 SGHDT, CDR2 YYEEEE. Trimming left V 4 bases short and J 7 bases short, with 18 bases between. CDR3 length: 14 amino acids. CDR3 region: CASSRDRGRGEQYV. The CDR3 DNA reads as TGTGCCAGCAGCCGAGATCGGGGGCGTGGGGAGCAGTACGTC.

The gene calls are TRBV4-3 and TRBJ1-1; weak D call: TRBD1 (5 bases). Per germline, CDR1 LGHNA and CDR2 YSLEER. V lost 0 bases and J lost 4, with 18 bases in between. The CDR3 runs 17 residues. The CDR3 sequence: CASSQDQTGGSATEAFF. The DNA for the CDR3 is TGCGCCAGCAGCCAAGACCAAACGGGGGGTTCGGCCACTGAAGCTTTCTTT.

This clonotype was seen ten or more times. The chain joins TRBV7-3 to TRBJ1-5; 10 nucleotides match TRBD1. Germline CDR1 reads SGHTA; CDR2 reads FQGTGA. J was trimmed by 5 bases and V by 2 bases; bases with no gene match: 6. This CDR3 is built from 16 residues. CDR3 residues: CASSLVGTGVDQPQHF. The CDR3 coding sequence is TGTGCCAGCAGCTTAGTCGGGACAGGGGTAGATCAGCCCCAGCATTTT. Full variable domain (missing parts from reference TRBV7-3 and TRBJ1-5): GAGVSQTPSNKVTEKGKYVELRCDPISGHTALYWYRQSLGQGPEFLIYFQGTGAADDSGLPNDRFFAVRPEGSVSTLKIQRTERGDSAVYLCASSLVGTGVDQPQHFGDGTRLSIL.

This clonotype was counted at least ten times. This chain joins TRBV6-5 and TRBJ2-3; D is uncertain. The germline CDR1 and CDR2 sequences are MNHEY and SVGAGI. V was shortened by 4 bases and J by 5 bases, with 13 bases between the two germline ends. The CDR3 length is 14 residues. The CDR3 loop reads CASSFIGVIDTQYF. The CDR3 nucleotides are TGTGCCAGCAGTTTCATTGGGGTGATAGATACGCAGTATTTT.

The table lists this clonotype with many counts. The chain recombines TRBV7-8 with TRBJ1-6; 10 bases match TRBD1. Germline CDR1 SGHVS, CDR2 FQNEAQ. V dropped 5 bases and J dropped 10; count of bases not matched to a gene: 8. The CDR3 is 15 amino acids. Here the CDR3 reads CASSRLDRGRSPLHF. The CDR3 DNA reads TGTGCCAGCAGCCGCCTCGACAGGGGGCGATCACCCCTCCACTTT.

Only a few counts were recorded for this clonotype. The chain has TRBV9 and TRBJ1-6; possibly TRBD1 for D (5 bases). Trimming removed 5 bases from V and 8 bases from J, with 17 bases in between. This CDR3 region has 15 residues. Germline V gives CDR1 SGDLS, CDR2 YYNGEE. For the CDR3, the DNA is TGTGCCAGCAGTTATTGGCCGGGAGGGGATTCACCCCTCCACTTT. Translating it yields CASSYWPGGDSPLHF. The whole variable domain, remainder taken from reference TRBV9 and TRBJ1-6, is DSGVTQTPKHLITATGQRVTLRCSPRSGDLSVYWYQQSLDQGLQFLIQYYNGEERAKGNILERFSAQQFPDLHSELNLSSLELGDSALYFCASSYWPGGDSPLHFGNGTRLTVT.

The V gene is TRBV4-1, the J gene TRBJ1-2, with D uncertain. V lost 0 bases to trimming and J lost 5 bases, with 16 bases between them. The CDR3 sequence is 16 residues long. Germline values: CDR1 MGHRA, CDR2 YSYEKL. The DNA for the CDR3 is TGCGCCAGCAGCCAAGAAATTTTACTCAAAACATATGGCTACACCTTC. As protein: CASSQEILLKTYGYTF.